Presented here are 10 T cell receptor beta chains from one specimen sequenced in a study of blood T cell repertoires in COVID-19 (dated by TCRdb to 2020 to 2022). Libraries were constructed by the immunoSEQ multiplex PCR assay. Entries here come from immuneACCESS through TCRdb and include only in-frame sequences with V and J called. Some clones fail to appear in such tables; in the studies checked, an unresolved V gene covers under half of the shortfall, and the cause of the remainder is unknown. This sample holds about 49,000 clones; about 63% were observed only once. The top ten clones comprise around 9.4% of the sample. Sequenced material: peripheral blood. These receptors originate from a woman aged 70-85 years with acute or convalescent COVID-19.

The V and J genes are TRBV29-1 and TRBJ2-7; TRBD2 might be the D (5 bases). The V gene lost 5 bases and the J gene lost 3 bases, with 11 bases spanning the gap. Germline V lookup: CDR1 SQVTM, CDR2 ANQGSEA. This CDR3 comprises 12 residues. The CDR3 DNA is TGCAGCGTTACTAGTTTCCACTACGAGCAGTACTTC. This encodes CSVTSFHYEQYF.

This rearrangement joins TRBV2 to TRBJ2-2; a weak D match, TRBD1 (6 bases). Germline V gene lookup returns CDR1 SNHLY and CDR2 FYNNEI. The CDR3 loop spans 13 amino acids. V was pared by 6 bases and J by 7 bases, with 12 bases between. CDR3 coding DNA: TGTGCCAGCAGGACAGGTGGCGGCGGGGAGCTGTTTTTT. Translating gives CASRTGGGGELFF. The full variable domain, rest sourced from reference TRBV2 and TRBJ2-2, is EPEVTQTPSHQVTQMGQEVILRCVPISNHLYFYWYRQILGQKVEFLVSFYNNEISEKSEIFDDQFSVERPDGSNFTLKIRSTKLEDSAMYFCASRTGGGGELFFGEGSRLTVL.

The rearrangement uses TRBV3-1 (or the pseudogene TRBV3-2) and TRBJ1-1, with D maybe TRBD1 (6 bases). Germline loops: CDR1 LGHDT, CDR2 YNNKEL (reference sequence). The CDR3 loop spans 12 amino acids. V was clipped by 1 base and J by 11 bases, with 11 bases between them. The CDR3 sequence: CASSQGGQFAFF. CDR3 bases: TGTGCCAGCAGCCAAGGGGGGCAGTTTGCTTTCTTT.

This clone was seen only once. This chain uses TRBV6-6 with TRBJ2-1; TRBD2 might be the D (7 bases). The CDR3 has 15 residues. Germline assignment: CDR1 MNHNY and CDR2 SVGAGI (reference sequence). The V gene lost 2 bases and the J gene lost 3 bases, with 11 bases spanning the gap. Written as DNA, the CDR3 is TGTGCCAGCAGTTACCCAGCGGGACACTACAATGAGCAGTTCTTC. This sequence encodes CASSYPAGHYNEQFF.

This clone was found a few times. The germline gene is not matched at one end of the junction; a read error may be the cause. The chain is built from TRBV15 and TRBJ1-2, with 9 bases that match TRBD1. The CDR3 length is 15 residues. CDR1 and CDR2 from the germline V gene are LNHNV and YYDKDF (reference sequence). The CDR3 protein is CATSRVPGQGDGYTF. CDR3 DNA sequence: TGTGCCACCAGCAGAGTCCCGGGACAGGGTGATGGGTACACCTTC.

The rearrangement uses TRBV10-3 and TRBJ1-1, with 7 positions matching TRBD1. Germline CDR1 ENHRY, CDR2 SYGVKD. The CDR3 has 14 residues. J lost 7 bases, V lost 4 bases, and 9 bases had no gene match. CDR3 DNA: TGTGCCATCAGTGGACCAGGGGGGAAGGGTGAAGCTTTCTTT. The encoded protein is CAISGPGGKGEAFF.

The V and J genes are TRBV19 and TRBJ1-2; no clear D. CDR3 length equals 14 residues. The V gene's germline CDR1 is LNHDA and CDR2 SQIVND (reference sequence). Trimming removed 3 bases from V and 4 bases from J, with 12 bases in between. The chain's CDR3 is CASSIGTNLYGYTF. DNA of the CDR3: TGTGCCAGTAGTATTGGCACTAATCTCTATGGCTACACCTTC.

The chain has TRBV3-1 (or the pseudogene TRBV3-2) and TRBJ2-5, with D possibly being TRBD2 (5 bases). Germline loops: CDR1 LGHDT, CDR2 YNNKEL (reference sequence). CDR3 length: 12 amino acids. V lost 1 base and J lost 5, with 5 bases in between. Here the CDR3 reads CASSQGGETQYF. The DNA for the CDR3 is TGTGCCAGCAGCCAAGGAGGGGAGACCCAGTACTTC.

This rearrangement joins TRBV7-8 to TRBJ2-7; TRBD1 agrees at 7 bases. V was clipped by 3 bases and J by 3 bases; unmatched bases: 11. This CDR3 has 16 residues. Germline CDR1 and CDR2: SGHVS and FQNEAQ. CDR3 amino acids: CASSLESPTGNYEQYF. CDR3 bases: TGTGCCAGCAGCTTGGAATCACCGACAGGGAACTACGAGCAGTACTTC.

The rearrangement links TRBV20-1 to TRBJ1-6; D possibly corresponds to TRBD1 (5 bases). Germline CDR1 is DFQATT and CDR2 is SNEGSKA (reference sequence). V lost 3 bases, J lost 10 bases, and 22 bases lay in between. The CDR3 is 16 amino acids. The CDR3 DNA is TGCAGTGCTAGTGTCATAGGAGGGACGTCGAGCTCACCCCTCCACTTT. Protein product: CSASVIGGTSSSPLHF.